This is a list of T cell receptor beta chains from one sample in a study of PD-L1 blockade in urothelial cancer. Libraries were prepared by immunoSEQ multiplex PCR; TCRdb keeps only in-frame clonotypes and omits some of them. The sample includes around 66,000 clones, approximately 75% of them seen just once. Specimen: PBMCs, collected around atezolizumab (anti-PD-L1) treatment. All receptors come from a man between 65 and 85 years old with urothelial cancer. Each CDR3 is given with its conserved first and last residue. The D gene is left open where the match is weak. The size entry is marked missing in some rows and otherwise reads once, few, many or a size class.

CDR3 DNA: TGTGCCAGTATTGGAGTATCCTACAATGAGCAGTTCTTC
CDR3 protein: CASIGVSYNEQFF
J gene: TRBJ2-1
V gene: TRBV18
clone size: .
D gene: .

CDR3 DNA: TGTGCCAGCATCCGGGACAGGGGAACCGGGGAGCTGTTTTTT
CDR3 protein: CASIRDRGTGELFF
J gene: TRBJ2-2
V gene: TRBV2
clone size: once
D gene: TRBD1

CDR3 DNA: TGTGCCAGCAGTTCCAAGGGGGTGTACACCGGGGAGCTGTTTTTT
CDR3 protein: CASSSKGVYTGELFF
J gene: TRBJ2-2
V gene: TRBV27
clone size: .
D gene: .

CDR3 DNA: TGCGCCAGCAGCTTGACTAGCGGTTCTAGCACAGATACGCAGTATTTT
CDR3 protein: CASSLTSGSSTDTQYF
J gene: TRBJ2-3
V gene: TRBV5-1
clone size: few
D gene: TRBD2

CDR3 DNA: TGTGCCAGTAGTCAACAAGCGGCATACGAGCAGTACTTC
CDR3 protein: CASSQQAAYEQYF
J gene: TRBJ2-7
V gene: TRBV19
clone size: .
D gene: .

CDR3 DNA: TGTGCCAGCAGCCCTCAGGGGTACACTGAAGCTTTCTTT
CDR3 protein: CASSPQGYTEAFF
J gene: TRBJ1-1
V gene: TRBV7-6
clone size: .
D gene: .

CDR3 DNA: TGTGCCAGTAGTATAGCGGCACAGTCCTACGAGCAGTACTTC
CDR3 protein: CASSIAAQSYEQYF
J gene: TRBJ2-7
V gene: TRBV19
clone size: .
D gene: .

CDR3 DNA: TGTGCCAGCAGCTCGAGCGGGACTAGCTACAATGAGCAGTTCTTC
CDR3 protein: CASSSSGTSYNEQFF
J gene: TRBJ2-1
V gene: TRBV9
clone size: .
D gene: TRBD2

CDR3 DNA: TGTGCCAGCGATGCCGGACAGGGGAATGAGCAGTTCTTC
CDR3 protein: CASDAGQGNEQFF
J gene: TRBJ2-1
V gene: TRBV18
clone size: .
D gene: TRBD1

CDR3 DNA: TGTGCCAGCAGCTCACCCCGTCGGGACAGGGGTTATGGCTACACCTTC
CDR3 protein: CASSSPRRDRGYGYTF
J gene: TRBJ1-2
V gene: TRBV11-2
clone size: few
D gene: TRBD1

CDR3 DNA: TGTGCCAGTAAGACAGAAGGTGGAAACACCATATATTTT
CDR3 protein: CASKTEGGNTIYF
J gene: TRBJ1-3
V gene: TRBV2
clone size: .
D gene: .

CDR3 DNA: TGTGCCAGCAACCTACGCGGGAGGAGCCCAGATACGCAGTATTTT
CDR3 protein: CASNLRGRSPDTQYF
J gene: TRBJ2-3
V gene: TRBV6-5
clone size: .
D gene: TRBD2

CDR3 DNA: TGTGCCCCCAGGGGGAGATTCAAAGCGAACACCGGGGAGCTGTTTTTT
CDR3 protein: CAPRGRFKANTGELFF
J gene: TRBJ2-2
V gene: TRBV10-3
clone size: .
D gene: TRBD1

CDR3 DNA: TGTGCCAGCAGTGATGACAGGGGGCTATACTATGGCTACACCTTC
CDR3 protein: CASSDDRGLYYGYTF
J gene: TRBJ1-2
V gene: TRBV28
clone size: few
D gene: TRBD1

CDR3 DNA: TGTGCCAGCAGGAGGGGGCCTAGCGGGACGTACAATGAGCAGTTCTTC
CDR3 protein: CASRRGPSGTYNEQFF
J gene: TRBJ2-1
V gene: TRBV28
clone size: .
D gene: TRBD2

CDR3 DNA: TGTGCCAGCAGCCAGGGGACTAGCGGAGGGATCTACGAGCAGTACTTC
CDR3 protein: CASSQGTSGGIYEQYF
J gene: TRBJ2-7
V gene: TRBV4-2
clone size: .
D gene: TRBD2

CDR3 DNA: TGTGCCAGCAGCTTGGGACTAGCGGGCCCGACGAACACCGGGGAGCTGTTTTTT
CDR3 protein: CASSLGLAGPTNTGELFF
J gene: TRBJ2-2
V gene: TRBV5-4
clone size: once
D gene: TRBD2

CDR3 DNA: TGTGCCAGCAGTGAATGGGTACTGCGGGAGAGGTTATATGAGCAGTTCTTC
CDR3 protein: CASSEWVLRERLYEQFF
J gene: TRBJ2-1
V gene: TRBV6-1
clone size: few
D gene: TRBD2

CDR3 DNA: TGTGCCAGCAGTGAATATAGGGGGGAGGGCCGGTCCGGGGAGCTGTTTTTT
CDR3 protein: CASSEYRGEGRSGELFF
J gene: TRBJ2-2
V gene: TRBV25-1
clone size: .
D gene: .

CDR3 DNA: TGTGCCAGCAGAGACGGACAGAGCCGGTTCTATGGCTACACCTTC
CDR3 protein: CASRDGQSRFYGYTF
J gene: TRBJ1-2
V gene: TRBV2
clone size: .
D gene: .

CDR3 DNA: TGTGCCAGCAGTTTACCTACAGGGGGCGGGGAGACCCAGTACTTC
CDR3 protein: CASSLPTGGGETQYF
J gene: TRBJ2-5
V gene: TRBV28
clone size: .
D gene: TRBD1

CDR3 DNA: TGTGCCAGCAGCTTCGGGACAGGGTGGACTGAAGCTTTCTTT
CDR3 protein: CASSFGTGWTEAFF
J gene: TRBJ1-1
V gene: TRBV13
clone size: .
D gene: TRBD1

CDR3 DNA: TGTGCCAGCCTTCGGGGGGATCAGCCCCAGCATTTT
CDR3 protein: CASLRGDQPQHF
J gene: TRBJ1-5
V gene: TRBV6-1
clone size: few
D gene: .

CDR3 DNA: TGTGCCAGCGCTAGCGGGGGCCAAGAGACCCAGTACTTC
CDR3 protein: CASASGGQETQYF
J gene: TRBJ2-5
V gene: TRBV11-2
clone size: .
D gene: TRBD2

CDR3 DNA: TGTGCCAGCAGTCGATACAGAGTACAAGAGACCCAGTACTTC
CDR3 protein: CASSRYRVQETQYF
J gene: TRBJ2-5
V gene: TRBV28
clone size: .
D gene: .

CDR3 DNA: TGTGCCAGCAGAGAGACAGTTAGCTCCTACGAGCAGTACTTC
CDR3 protein: CASRETVSSYEQYF
J gene: TRBJ2-7
V gene: TRBV6-1
clone size: .
D gene: .

CDR3 DNA: TGTGCCAGCAGTTCTGGGACAGGGTCGGTAGGAGGGAAACTGTTTTTT
CDR3 protein: CASSSGTGSVGGKLFF
J gene: TRBJ1-4
V gene: TRBV28
clone size: once
D gene: TRBD1

CDR3 DNA: TGTGCCAGCAGCGCGGGACTAGCGCTCAACTACGAGCAGTACTTC
CDR3 protein: CASSAGLALNYEQYF
J gene: TRBJ2-7
V gene: TRBV9
clone size: few
D gene: TRBD2

CDR3 DNA: TGTGCCAGCAGATCTCCGTTCCGGGACAGGGAAGCTGAAGCTTTCTTT
CDR3 protein: CASRSPFRDREAEAFF
J gene: TRBJ1-1
V gene: TRBV7-2
clone size: .
D gene: TRBD1

CDR3 DNA: TGTGCCAGCAGCCCCCGGACAGAGAACTATGGCTACACCTTC
CDR3 protein: CASSPRTENYGYTF
J gene: TRBJ1-2
V gene: TRBV6-5
clone size: few
D gene: .

CDR3 DNA: TGTGCCATCAGCCCCGGGGGAGGGAGCAATCAGCCCCAGCATTTT
CDR3 protein: CAISPGGGSNQPQHF
J gene: TRBJ1-5
V gene: TRBV10-3
clone size: .
D gene: .

CDR3 DNA: TGTGCCAGCAGCTTAATTCGGACAACCGGGGAGCTGTTTTTT
CDR3 protein: CASSLIRTTGELFF
J gene: TRBJ2-2
V gene: TRBV7-9
clone size: .
D gene: .

CDR3 DNA: TGTGCCAGCAGCTCCAGTCCACGCACAGATACGCAGTATTTT
CDR3 protein: CASSSSPRTDTQYF
J gene: TRBJ2-3
V gene: TRBV7-3
clone size: .
D gene: .

CDR3 DNA: TGTGCCATCAGCGCAAGGGGACTAGCGGGTCAGAACACCGGGGAGCTGTTTTTT
CDR3 protein: CAISARGLAGQNTGELFF
J gene: TRBJ2-2
V gene: TRBV10-3
clone size: .
D gene: TRBD2

CDR3 DNA: TGTGCCACCAGCAGAGACAGTCCCCGCTACAATGAGCAGTTCTTC
CDR3 protein: CATSRDSPRYNEQFF
J gene: TRBJ2-1
V gene: TRBV15
clone size: .
D gene: .

CDR3 DNA: TGTGCCAGCAGCTACTTAGCGGGAGGGGCAGAGGAGACCCAGTACTTC
CDR3 protein: CASSYLAGGAEETQYF
J gene: TRBJ2-5
V gene: TRBV27
clone size: .
D gene: TRBD2